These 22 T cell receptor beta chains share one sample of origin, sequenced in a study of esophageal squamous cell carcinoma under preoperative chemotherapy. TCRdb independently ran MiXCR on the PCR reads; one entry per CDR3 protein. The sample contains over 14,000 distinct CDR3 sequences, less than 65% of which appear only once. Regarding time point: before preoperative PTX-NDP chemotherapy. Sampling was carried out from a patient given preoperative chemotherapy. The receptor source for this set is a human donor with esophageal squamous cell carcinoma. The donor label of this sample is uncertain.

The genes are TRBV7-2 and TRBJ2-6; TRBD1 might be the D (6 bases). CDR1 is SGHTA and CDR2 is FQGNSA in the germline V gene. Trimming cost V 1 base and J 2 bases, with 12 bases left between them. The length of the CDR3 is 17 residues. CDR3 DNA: TGTGCCAGCAGCTTAGATCAGGGGCCCACTGGGGCCAACGTCCTGACTTTC. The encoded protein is CASSLDQGPTGANVLTF.

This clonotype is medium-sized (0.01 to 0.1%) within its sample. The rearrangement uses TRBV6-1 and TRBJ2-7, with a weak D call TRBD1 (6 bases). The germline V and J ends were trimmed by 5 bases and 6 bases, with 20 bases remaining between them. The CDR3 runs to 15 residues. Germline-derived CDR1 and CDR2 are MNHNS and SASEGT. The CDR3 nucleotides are TGTGCCAGCAGTCCTACTACCACAGGGTCAAGCGAGCAGTACTTC. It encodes CASSPTTTGSSEQYF.

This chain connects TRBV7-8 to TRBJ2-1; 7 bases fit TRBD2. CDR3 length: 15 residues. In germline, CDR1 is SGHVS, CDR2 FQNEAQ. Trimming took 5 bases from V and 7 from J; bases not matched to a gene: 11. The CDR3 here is CASSLSGTFPNEQFF. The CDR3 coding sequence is TGTGCCAGCAGCCTAAGCGGGACTTTCCCTAATGAGCAGTTCTTC.

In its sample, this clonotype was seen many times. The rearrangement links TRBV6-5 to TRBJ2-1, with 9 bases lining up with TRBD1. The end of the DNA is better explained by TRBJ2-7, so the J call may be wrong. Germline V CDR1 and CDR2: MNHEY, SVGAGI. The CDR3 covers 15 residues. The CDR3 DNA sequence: TGTGCCAGCAGTTTAACCGGGACAGGGAGCCACGAGCAGTACTTC. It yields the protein CASSLTGTGSHEQYF.

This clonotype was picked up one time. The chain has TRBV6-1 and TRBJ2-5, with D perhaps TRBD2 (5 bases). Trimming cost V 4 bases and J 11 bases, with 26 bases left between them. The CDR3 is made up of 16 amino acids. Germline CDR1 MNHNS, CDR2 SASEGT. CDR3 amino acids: CASSGIRSSGNEAQYF. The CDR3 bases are TGTGCCAGCAGTGGGATCCGGTCTTCGGGGAACGAGGCGCAGTACTTC.

The CDR3 nucleotides read TGTGCCAGCAGTCCCCGGACAGATCCGGACGAGCAGTACTTC. It yields the protein CASSPRTDPDEQYF. The chain carries TRBV27 and TRBJ2-7; TRBD1 might be the D (6 bases). The germline gives CDR1 MNHEY, CDR2 SMNVEV (reference sequence). The germline V and J ends were trimmed by 5 bases and 5 bases, with 16 bases remaining between them. The CDR3 totals 14 residues.

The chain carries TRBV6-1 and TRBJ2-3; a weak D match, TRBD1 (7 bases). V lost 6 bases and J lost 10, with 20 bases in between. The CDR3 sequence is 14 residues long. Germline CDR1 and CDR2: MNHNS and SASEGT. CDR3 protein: CASSQGLSTGAQYF. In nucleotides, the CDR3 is TGTGCCAGCAGCCAGGGACTCAGCACAGGGGCGCAGTATTTT.

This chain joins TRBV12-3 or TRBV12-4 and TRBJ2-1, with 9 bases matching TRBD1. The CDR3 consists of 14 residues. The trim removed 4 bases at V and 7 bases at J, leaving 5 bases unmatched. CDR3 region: CASSSGQGSNEQFF. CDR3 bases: TGTGCCAGCAGTTCCGGACAGGGGTCAAATGAGCAGTTCTTC.

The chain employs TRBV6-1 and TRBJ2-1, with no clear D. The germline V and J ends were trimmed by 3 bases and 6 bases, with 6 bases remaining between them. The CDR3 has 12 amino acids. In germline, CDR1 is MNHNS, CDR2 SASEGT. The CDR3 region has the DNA TGTGCCAGCAGTGAGAGGATCAATGAGCAGTTCTTC. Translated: CASSERINEQFF.

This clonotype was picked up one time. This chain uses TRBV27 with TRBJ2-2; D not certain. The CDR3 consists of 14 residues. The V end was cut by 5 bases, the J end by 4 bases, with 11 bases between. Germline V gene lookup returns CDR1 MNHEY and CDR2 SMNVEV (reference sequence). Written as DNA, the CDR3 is TGTGCCAGCAGTCCATCAACGGGCACCGGGGAGCTGTTTTTT. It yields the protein CASSPSTGTGELFF.

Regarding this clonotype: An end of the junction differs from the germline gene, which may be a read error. The DNA of the CDR3 is TGTGCCAGCGCTAGCGGGGGGGCCAAAGATACGCAGTATTTC. Encoded protein: CASASGGAKDTQYF. The chain employs TRBV6-1 and TRBJ2-3; 12 positions match TRBD2. In germline, CDR1 is MNHNS, CDR2 SASEGT. CDR3 size: 14 residues.

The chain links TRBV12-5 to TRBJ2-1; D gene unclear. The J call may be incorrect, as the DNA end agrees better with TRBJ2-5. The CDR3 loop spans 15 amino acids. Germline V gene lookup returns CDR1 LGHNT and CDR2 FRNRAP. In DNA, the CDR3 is TGTGCTAGTGGTTTGGCCCCGGCCGGACAAGAGACCCAGTACTTC. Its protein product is CASGLAPAGQETQYF.

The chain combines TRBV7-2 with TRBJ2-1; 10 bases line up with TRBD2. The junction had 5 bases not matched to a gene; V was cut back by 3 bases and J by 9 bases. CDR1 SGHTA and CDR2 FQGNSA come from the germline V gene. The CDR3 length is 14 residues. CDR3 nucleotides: TGTGCCAGCAGCTTTACGAGCGGGGGGGCTGAGCAGTTCTTC. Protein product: CASSFTSGGAEQFF.

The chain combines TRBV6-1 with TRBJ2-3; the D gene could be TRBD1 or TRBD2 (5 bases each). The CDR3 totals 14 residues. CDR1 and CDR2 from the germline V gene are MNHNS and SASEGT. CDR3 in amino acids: CVGSQGVSTDTQYF. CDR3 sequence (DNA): TGTGTGGGCAGCCAGGGAGTGAGCACAGATACGCAGTATTTT.

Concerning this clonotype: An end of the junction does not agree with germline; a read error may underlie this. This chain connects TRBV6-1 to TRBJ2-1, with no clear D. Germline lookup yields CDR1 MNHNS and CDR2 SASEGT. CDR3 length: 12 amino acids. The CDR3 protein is CASSGFYNEQFF. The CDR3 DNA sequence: TGTGCCAGTAGTGGGTTTTACAATGAGCAGTTCTTC.

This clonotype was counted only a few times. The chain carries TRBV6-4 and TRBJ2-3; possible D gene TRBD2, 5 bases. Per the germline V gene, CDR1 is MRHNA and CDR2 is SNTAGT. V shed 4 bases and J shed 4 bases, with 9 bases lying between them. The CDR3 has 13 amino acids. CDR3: CASSVGSADTQYF. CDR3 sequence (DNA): TGTGCCAGCAGTGTTGGGAGCGCAGATACGCAGTATTTT.

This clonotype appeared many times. CDR3: CTSSLTRRQETQYF. CDR3 coding DNA: TGTACCAGCAGCTTAACCCGTCGCCAAGAGACCCAGTACTTC. The V and J genes are TRBV7-2 and TRBJ2-5; no definite D call. Germline V gives CDR1 SGHTA, CDR2 FQGNSA. Trimming removed 2 bases from V and 1 base from J, with 8 bases in between. The length of the CDR3 is 14 residues.

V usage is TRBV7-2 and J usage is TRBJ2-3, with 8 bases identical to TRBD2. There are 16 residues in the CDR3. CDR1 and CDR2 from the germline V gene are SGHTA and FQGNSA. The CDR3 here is CPSSVSGGRAKDTQYF. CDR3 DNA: TGTCCGAGCAGCGTCTCGGGGGGGAGAGCCAAAGACACGCAGTATTTT.

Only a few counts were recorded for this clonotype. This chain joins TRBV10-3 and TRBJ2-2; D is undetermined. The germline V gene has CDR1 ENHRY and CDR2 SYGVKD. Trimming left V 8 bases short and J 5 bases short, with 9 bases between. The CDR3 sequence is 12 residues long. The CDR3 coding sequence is TGTGCCATCCAACGGAAGACCGGGGAGCTGTTTTTT. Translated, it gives CAIQRKTGELFF.

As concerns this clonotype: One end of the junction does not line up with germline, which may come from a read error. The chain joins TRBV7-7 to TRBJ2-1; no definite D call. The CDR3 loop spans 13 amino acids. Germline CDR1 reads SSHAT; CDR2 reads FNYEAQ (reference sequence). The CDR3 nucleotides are TGTGCCAGCGGCTTTACGAAGGCCGGTGAGCAGTTCTTC. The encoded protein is CASGFTKAGEQFF.

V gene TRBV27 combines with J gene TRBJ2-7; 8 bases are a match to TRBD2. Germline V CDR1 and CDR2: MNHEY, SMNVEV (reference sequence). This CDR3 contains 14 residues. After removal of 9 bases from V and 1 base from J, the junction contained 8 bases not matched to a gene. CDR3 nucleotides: TGTGCCAGTAGACTAGCGCTTACTTCCTACGAGCAGTACTTC. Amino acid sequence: CASRLALTSYEQYF.

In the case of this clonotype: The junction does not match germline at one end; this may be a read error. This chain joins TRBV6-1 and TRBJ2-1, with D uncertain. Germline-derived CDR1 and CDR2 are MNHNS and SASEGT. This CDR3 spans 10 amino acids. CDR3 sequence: CASSKSRQFF. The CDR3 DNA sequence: TGTGCCAGCAGCAAAAGTAGGCAGTTCTTT.